This passage covers 24 T cell receptor beta chains from one sample sequenced in a study of vaccination effects on CD4 cells after COVID-19. Assay used: immunoSEQ multiplex PCR; TCRdb lists only in-frame clones, some missing. This table holds approximately 54,000 clones, 80% found once. Antigens of these TCRs are unknown. Before sequencing took place, the ViraFEST assay used viral peptide pools to expand antigen-specific CD4+ T cells. Culture proceeded for nine to ten days, and CD4+ T cells were then isolated. The sample consisted of CD4+ T cells from PBMCs cultured with HCoV-229E spike peptides, taken before COVID-19 vaccination. The receptors stem from a human donor who received a COVID-19 vaccine.

The table lists this clone with a few counts. The chain joins TRBV12-3 or TRBV12-4 to TRBJ1-5; no firm D call. The V end lost 5 bases, the J end lost 10 bases, and 15 bases lay between the germline ends. CDR3 size: 13 residues. The CDR3 region has the DNA TGTGCCAGCAGTCACGGAAGTCCGGGTCCCCAGCATTTT. This sequence encodes CASSHGSPGPQHF.

J is TRBJ1-1 and V is TRBV19; 8 nucleotides agree with TRBD1. This CDR3 is built from 12 residues. Unmatched junction bases numbered 5, after V lost 6 bases and J lost 8 bases. Germline V gene sequence: CDR1 LNHDA, CDR2 SQIVND (reference sequence). For the CDR3, the DNA is TGTGCCAGTAGCGGACAGGGAGGCGAAGCTTTCTTT. Protein sequence: CASSGQGGEAFF.

The V gene is TRBV2, the J gene TRBJ1-4; unclear D gene. The germline V gene has CDR1 SNHLY and CDR2 FYNNEI. Between the trimmed V and J ends, which lost 9 bases and 10 bases, there was a span of 12 bases. This CDR3 region has 11 residues. The chain's CDR3 is CASADFVKLFF. The CDR3 region has the DNA TGTGCCAGTGCAGATTTTGTAAAACTGTTTTTT.

This clone came up a few times. The chain employs TRBV7-9 and TRBJ1-6, with D maybe TRBD1 (6 bases). The V end was cut by 0 bases, the J end by 7 bases, with 13 bases between. This CDR3 is built from 16 residues. Per the germline V gene, CDR1 is SEHNR and CDR2 is FQNEAQ (reference sequence). CDR3 sequence: CASSLAGTRGNSPLHF. DNA of the CDR3: TGTGCCAGCAGCTTAGCAGGGACACGGGGAAATTCACCCCTCCACTTT.

V and J are TRBV7-2 and TRBJ1-3; no reliable D call. The CDR3 consists of 13 residues. The germline V gene has CDR1 SGHTA and CDR2 FQGNSA. Trimming left V 5 bases short and J 2 bases short, with 7 bases between. The DNA for the CDR3 is TGTGCCAGCAGCCCTAACACTGGAAACACCATATATTTT. It codes for CASSPNTGNTIYF.

This clone came up a few times. The V gene is TRBV18, the J gene TRBJ1-1, with TRBD1 as a possible D gene (5 bases). The germline V gene has CDR1 KGHSH and CDR2 LQKENI. The CDR3 extends over 14 amino acids. The ends were cut back, 3 bases at V and 0 bases at J, with 8 bases in the middle. CDR3 amino acids: CASSPRGVNTEAFF. As DNA, the CDR3 is TGTGCCAGCTCACCGAGAGGGGTGAACACTGAAGCTTTCTTT. Supplemented by reference TRBV18 and TRBJ1-1, the full variable domain reads NAGVMQNPRHLVRRRGQEARLRCSPMKGHSHVYWYRQLPEEGLKFMVYLQKENIIDESGMPKERFSAEFPKEGPSILRIQQVVRGDSAAYFCASSPRGVNTEAFFGQGTRLTVV.

V usage is TRBV6-6 and J usage is TRBJ1-2; no definite D call. This CDR3 is built from 16 residues. The V end lost 4 bases, the J end lost 0 bases, and 15 bases lay between the germline ends. Per germline, CDR1 MNHNY and CDR2 SVGAGI (reference sequence). The CDR3 DNA is TGTGCCAGCAGTTCCCCGATGGGCCGAACTAACTATGGCTACACCTTC. This translates into CASSSPMGRTNYGYTF.

This sequence joins TRBV3-1 (or the pseudogene TRBV3-2) and TRBJ1-3; D uncertain. Trimming stripped 4 bases from V and 0 bases from J, with 10 bases between. Per the germline V gene, CDR1 is LGHDT and CDR2 is YNNKEL (reference sequence). This CDR3 has 15 residues. The CDR3 bases are TGTGCCAGCAGCCTAAGGACCTTCTCTGGAAACACCATATATTTT. Amino acid sequence: CASSLRTFSGNTIYF.

The chain is built from TRBV5-4 and TRBJ2-1, with D possibly matching TRBD1 (6 bases). V lost 3 bases to trimming and J lost 1 base, with 14 bases between them. The CDR3 consists of 16 residues. CDR1 and CDR2 from the germline V gene are SGHNT and YYREEE (reference sequence). CDR3 sequence (DNA): TGTGCCAGCAGCTCCTGGACAGTTCAATCCTACAATGAGCAGTTCTTC. It encodes CASSSWTVQSYNEQFF. Combining the CDR3 with reference TRBV5-4 and TRBJ2-1 gives the whole variable domain ETGVTQSPTHLIKTRGQQVTLRCSSQSGHNTVSWYQQALGQGPQFIFQYYREEENGRGNFPPRFSGLQFPNYSSELNVNALELDDSALYLCASSSWTVQSYNEQFFGPGTRLTVL.

The CDR3 is CASSFPTHSNNEQFF. The CDR3 nucleotides read TGTGCCAGCAGCTTCCCAACACATAGCAACAATGAGCAGTTCTTC. The J gene is TRBJ2-1, the V gene TRBV7-2; D is ambiguous. This CDR3 has 15 residues. In germline, CDR1 is SGHTA, CDR2 FQGNSA. Deletions cut 3 bases from V and 5 bases from J, with 14 bases between.

This sequence joins TRBV6-2 or TRBV6-3 and TRBJ2-3, with D uncertain. The CDR3 contains 11 residues. Germline-derived CDR1 and CDR2 are MNHEY and SVGEGT. Trimming removed 6 bases from V and 2 bases from J, with 3 bases in between. CDR3 region: CASSTTDTQYF. Here the CDR3 DNA reads TGTGCCAGCAGCACCACAGATACGCAGTATTTT.

The chain combines TRBV2 with TRBJ2-3; D is unclear. The germline V gene encodes CDR1 SNHLY and CDR2 FYNNEI. The CDR3 is made up of 13 amino acids. V lost 0 bases and J lost 6, with 7 bases in between. In DNA, the CDR3 is TGTGCCAGCAGTGAAGCGGCGGAGGATACGCAGTATTTT. It codes for CASSEAAEDTQYF.

The chain carries TRBV19 and TRBJ1-4; 9 bases align to TRBD1. This CDR3 spans 14 amino acids. Germline V gene sequence: CDR1 LNHDA, CDR2 SQIVND (reference sequence). J lost 7 bases, V lost 11 bases, and 11 bases had no gene match. The CDR3 sequence is CAARETGGGEKLFF. Here the CDR3 DNA reads TGTGCCGCCCGTGAGACAGGGGGAGGTGAAAAACTGTTTTTT.

The gene calls are TRBV10-3 and TRBJ1-1; 7 bases align to TRBD1. With 6 bases clipped from V and 4 bases from J, the junction kept 8 bases outside the gene matches. The CDR3 is 14 residues long. The germline CDR1 and CDR2 sequences are ENHRY and SYGVKD. CDR3 sequence: CAIRAGQEGTEAFF. CDR3 DNA: TGTGCCATCAGGGCCGGACAGGAGGGCACTGAAGCTTTCTTT.

The genes are TRBV19 and TRBJ2-2, with D possibly matching TRBD2 (7 bases). The germline V gene encodes CDR1 LNHDA and CDR2 SQIVND (reference sequence). Trimming took off 7 bases at V and 7 bases at J, with 16 bases between the two ends. The CDR3 length is 14 residues. CDR3 loop: CASTLTGGGGELFF. In DNA, the CDR3 is TGTGCCAGTACCCTAACGGGGGGCGGCGGGGAGCTGTTTTTT.

V gene TRBV6-4 combines with J gene TRBJ2-7; D is possibly TRBD1 (5 bases). V lost 3 bases to trimming and J lost 1 base, with 10 bases between them. The CDR3 has 14 amino acids. Germline CDR1 reads MRHNA; CDR2 reads SNTAGT. Here the CDR3 reads CASSEGDRSYEQYV. Written as DNA, the CDR3 is TGTGCCAGCAGTGAAGGGGATAGATCCTACGAGCAGTACGTC.

The V call is TRBV10-2, the J call TRBJ2-7; 7 bases line up with TRBD1. The CDR3 contains 14 residues. Germline loops: CDR1 WSHSY, CDR2 SAAADI. The V segment lost 3 bases and the J segment 2 bases; nucleotides outside the gene matches: 4. The CDR3 is CASSDRGTTYEQYV. The DNA of the CDR3 is TGCGCCAGCAGTGACAGGGGGACGACCTACGAGCAGTACGTC.

The chain has TRBV6-2 or TRBV6-3 and TRBJ1-2, with TRBD1 matching 12 bases. The junction had 8 bases not matched to a gene; V was cut back by 3 bases and J by 6 bases. The CDR3 is 16 residues long. Germline-derived CDR1 and CDR2 are MNHEY and SVGEGT. The CDR3 region is CASSYSPGQGAHGYTF. As DNA, the CDR3 is TGTGCCAGCAGTTATTCTCCGGGACAGGGGGCCCATGGCTACACCTTC.

The rearrangement joins TRBV5-1 to TRBJ2-3, with 8 bases fitting TRBD2. This CDR3 comprises 18 residues. V shed 4 bases and J 0 bases; nucleotides not matched to a gene: 13. In germline, CDR1 is SGHRS, CDR2 YFSETQ. The CDR3 sequence: CASSLGVTGGPSTDTQYF. CDR3 sequence (DNA): TGCGCCAGCAGCCTGGGTGTTACGGGGGGGCCAAGCACAGATACGCAGTATTTT.

This clone is a singleton in its sample. The gene calls are TRBV21-1 and TRBJ1-1; TRBD1 is the table's D call and was not checked against the DNA. TRBV21-1 is a pseudogene. CDR3 length equals 17 residues. CDR3 sequence (DNA): TGTGCCAGCAGCAAAAGGGCCTGCAGGGCGAGGTGGAGTGAAGCTTTCTTT. This sequence encodes CASSKRACRARWSEAFF.

This chain uses TRBV5-1 with TRBJ2-3, with D maybe TRBD2 (6 bases). Per germline, CDR1 SGHRS and CDR2 YFSETQ. V shed 6 bases and J shed 1 base, with 12 bases lying between them. CDR3 size: 14 residues. CDR3 sequence reads: CASTSSGGTDTQYF. CDR3 nucleotides: TGCGCCAGCACATCCTCGGGGGGCACAGATACGCAGTATTTT.

The rearrangement uses TRBV5-1 and TRBJ2-6; D not resolved. This CDR3 is 17 amino acids long. Germline V gene sequence: CDR1 SGHRS, CDR2 YFSETQ. Trimming shortened V by 0 bases and J by 6 bases, and 16 bases separated the two germline ends. This chain's CDR3 is CASSLGRGPFPANVLTF. For the CDR3, the DNA is TGCGCCAGCAGCTTGGGGAGAGGCCCTTTTCCGGCCAACGTCCTGACTTTC.

J is TRBJ1-6 and V is TRBV6-2 or TRBV6-3; D may be TRBD1 (5 bases). Germline V gene lookup returns CDR1 MNHEY and CDR2 SVGEGT. V lost 2 bases and J 6 bases, leaving 14 bases between the germline ends. The CDR3 runs to 16 residues. The CDR3 region has the DNA TGTGCCAGCAGTTACCGCAGGACGGGGCTTAATTCACCCCTCCACTTT. Amino acids: CASSYRRTGLNSPLHF.

The rearrangement joins TRBV3-1 (or the pseudogene TRBV3-2) to TRBJ2-7, with a possible D match to TRBD1 (5 bases). Germline lookup yields CDR1 LGHDT and CDR2 YNNKEL (reference sequence). The length of the CDR3 is 14 residues. Trimming pared 3 bases from V and 1 base from J, leaving 10 bases between. The chain's CDR3 is CASSHNRQSYEQYV. The CDR3 coding sequence is TGTGCCAGCAGCCATAATAGACAGTCCTACGAGCAGTACGTC.